This T cell receptor beta chain was documented in a study of T cell changes during pregnancy in multiple sclerosis (dated by TCRdb to 2018 to 2020). Turning to the overall study: In women with multiple sclerosis, the researchers looked at how the T cell repertoire shifted as pregnancy progressed.

The receptor library was made with the immunoSEQ multiplex PCR assay. TCRdb's version of the immuneACCESS table is confined to in-frame rearrangements and falls short of the full clone set. An unresolved V gene accounts for under half of the shortfall where checked; the remainder is of unknown origin. The sample table holds 56,000 or so clones, of which approximately 92% were seen once. The ten largest clones represent approximately 0.67% of the sample. About this clone: Its binding antigen is unknown. Base quality data are lacking; no much larger clone is found one base away.

The germline V gene encodes CDR1 KGHSH and CDR2 LQKENI. V is pruned by 6 bases and J by 0 bases, leaving 10 bases of the junction without a gene match. Including cysteine and phenylalanine, the CDR3 has 17 amino acids. Only the CDR3 DNA stays, 51 bases, in frame from base 1. The sequence links TRBV18 to TRBJ2-7; TRBD2 matches 11 bases in the middle. The clonotype comes from a female donor with multiple sclerosis, enrolled in a pregnancy study. The specimen was CD4+ T cells from peripheral blood mononuclear cells, collected in the third trimester of pregnancy. The nucleotides read TGTGCCAGCTCTCCCGGGACTAGCGGAGTCCTCTCCTACGAGCAGTACTTC. The translation is CASSPGTSGVLSYEQYF.